Listed here are 19 T cell receptor beta chains from one sample, sequenced in a study of blood T cells in healthy people across ages. With a J-beta primer mix and a sample-barcoded 5' primer, a second PCR ran about 7 to 11 cycles. MiXCR, run by TCRdb on the 5' RACE reads, gives a single entry per CDR3 protein. The data contain 1.5 million or so distinct CDR3 sequences, around 39% of them seen just once; the ten biggest clones take up around 8%. The sequenced material came from blood. The source is a woman under 30 in good health.

The chain carries TRBV11-2 and TRBJ1-1; D perhaps matches TRBD1 (6 bases). Trimming removed 5 bases at V and 5 bases at J, with 21 bases between. The CDR3 is 16 residues long. The germline V gene has CDR1 SGHAT and CDR2 FQNNGV. The CDR3 nucleotides read TGTGCCAGCAGCCCCGGAGGTCGGGGGCGCGAGACTGAAGCTTTCTTT. Amino acid sequence: CASSPGGRGRETEAFF.

This clonotype was found a few times. The junction shows a germline mismatch at one end, possibly a read error. This chain links TRBV5-1 with TRBJ1-4; D uncertain. Per germline, CDR1 SGHRS and CDR2 YFSETQ. The CDR3 covers 16 residues. The CDR3 spells CASSLDSTLANEKLFF. DNA for the CDR3: TGCGCCAGCAGCTTGGATTCCACCCTGGCTAATGAAAAGCTGTTTTTT.

J is TRBJ2-3 and V is TRBV29-1; D is unclear. Germline-derived CDR1 and CDR2 are SQVTM and ANQGSEA. V was trimmed by 2 bases and J by 9 bases, leaving 9 bases between them. The CDR3 extends over 11 amino acids. The CDR3 region has the DNA TGCAGCGTTGAAATCTCGGTAACGCAGTATTTT. It translates to CSVEISVTQYF.

This chain joins TRBV27 and TRBJ2-1, with TRBD1 identical over 7 bases. The V gene end was trimmed by 2 bases and the J gene end by 5 bases; junction bases not matched to a gene: 6. This CDR3 has 15 amino acids. Germline lookup yields CDR1 MNHEY and CDR2 SMNVEV (reference sequence). The CDR3 spells CASSLVGTANNEQFF. The CDR3 DNA is TGTGCCAGCAGTTTAGTCGGGACAGCTAACAATGAGCAGTTCTTC.

The gene calls are TRBV15 and TRBJ2-2, with D unresolved. The CDR3 extends over 14 amino acids. The ends were cut back, 0 bases at V and 8 bases at J, with 10 bases in the middle. Germline V gene lookup returns CDR1 LNHNV and CDR2 YYDKDF (reference sequence). CDR3 loop: CATSRDPLGGELFF. CDR3 DNA sequence: TGTGCCACCAGCAGAGATCCCTTAGGGGGGGAGCTGTTTTTT.

This CDR3 is CSGRSSTNTQYF. The DNA for the CDR3 is TGCAGTGGTCGCTCGTCGACTAATACGCAGTATTTT. This sequence joins TRBV20-1 and TRBJ2-3; D might be TRBD2 (5 bases). V gave up 7 bases and J gave up 7 bases, with 15 bases separating them. The CDR3 is made up of 12 amino acids. CDR1 and CDR2 from the germline V gene are DFQATT and SNEGSKA (reference sequence).

The rearrangement uses TRBV5-1 and TRBJ1-1, with 7 bases matching TRBD1. The CDR3 is made up of 15 amino acids. V shed 1 base, J shed 1 base, and the junction held 4 bases outside the gene matches. Germline values: CDR1 SGHRS, CDR2 YFSETQ. The CDR3 DNA reads as TGCGCCAGCAGCTTGCGACAGGGTAAGAACACTGAAGCTTTCTTT. This gives the protein CASSLRQGKNTEAFF.

In this sample, this clonotype turned up a few times. This rearrangement joins TRBV27 to TRBJ2-3; 9 bases fit TRBD1. J lost 9 bases, V lost 6 bases, and 13 bases had no gene match. CDR3 size: 15 residues. Looked up from germline, CDR1 is MNHEY and CDR2 is SMNVEV (reference sequence). This CDR3 reads CASRTPGQGYITQYF. DNA of the CDR3: TGTGCCAGCAGAACTCCGGGACAGGGTTATATCACGCAGTATTTT.

The rearrangement uses TRBV12-3 or TRBV12-4 and TRBJ2-3; the D gene is possibly TRBD1 (5 bases). The CDR3 loop spans 15 amino acids. V shed 6 bases and J shed 3 bases, with 16 bases lying between them. CDR3 sequence: CASSPSNYRTDTQYF. DNA of the CDR3: TGTGCCAGCAGCCCGTCTAACTACAGGACAGATACGCAGTATTTT.

The chain combines TRBV7-9 with TRBJ2-5, with D hard to call. The V gene's germline CDR1 is SEHNR and CDR2 FQNEAQ (reference sequence). The CDR3 totals 16 residues. V was clipped by 5 bases and J by 5 bases, with 21 bases between them. CDR3 sequence (DNA): TGTGCCAGCAGCCCCCGAGGCGCGACCCGAAGGGAGACCCAGTACTTC. Encoded protein: CASSPRGATRRETQYF.

The chain has TRBV20-1 and TRBJ2-1; 7 bases agree with TRBD2. Trimming at V came to 0 bases and at J to 2 bases, leaving 10 bases not matched to a gene. CDR3 length: 17 amino acids. Germline CDR1 reads DFQATT; CDR2 reads SNEGSKA (reference sequence). The CDR3 DNA sequence: TGCAGTGCTAGAGATGAGGGCGCCGGGGGGACCTACAATGAGCAGTTCTTC. Translation gives CSARDEGAGGTYNEQFF.

The chain combines TRBV9 with TRBJ1-5; no definite D call. The V gene's germline CDR1 is SGDLS and CDR2 YYNGEE. V was shortened by 1 base and J by 4 bases, with 9 bases between the two germline ends. This CDR3 region has 14 residues. CDR3 in amino acids: CASSVSGGNQPQHF. CDR3 bases: TGTGCCAGCAGCGTAAGCGGCGGAAATCAGCCCCAGCATTTT.

The CDR3 nucleotides read TGTGCCAGCAGCCAAGAGAGCGGTAGGGGGTTTGATGGCTACACCTTC. Protein sequence: CASSQESGRGFDGYTF. The rearrangement joins TRBV3-1 to TRBJ1-2, with D tentatively TRBD1 (6 bases). V lost 0 bases and J 6 bases, leaving 17 bases between the germline ends. Germline-derived CDR1 and CDR2 are LGHDT and YNNKEL (reference sequence). The CDR3 length is 16 residues.

The chain joins TRBV24-1 to TRBJ2-1; TRBD1 is a possible D gene (6 bases). Trimming shortened V by 0 bases and J by 10 bases, and 6 bases separated the two germline ends. The CDR3 is made up of 12 amino acids. The germline V gene encodes CDR1 KGHDR and CDR2 SFDVKD. For the CDR3, the DNA is TGTGCCACCAGTGATTTGGGGACAGAGCAGTTCTTC. Protein: CATSDLGTEQFF.

The chain employs TRBV27 and TRBJ2-6, with a possible D match to TRBD1 (6 bases). The V gene's germline CDR1 is MNHEY and CDR2 SMNVEV (reference sequence). V shed 7 bases and J shed 0 bases, with 19 bases lying between them. The CDR3 spans 18 residues. CDR3 sequence: CASTPRGQGNSGANVLTF. The CDR3 DNA reads as TGTGCCAGCACCCCGAGGGGCCAGGGGAACTCTGGGGCCAACGTCCTGACTTTC.

With regard to this clonotype: A junction boundary mismatches the germline segment, possibly from a read error. V and J are TRBV20-1 and TRBJ1-6; the D gene is possibly TRBD1 (5 bases). Germline CDR1 reads DFQATT; CDR2 reads SNEGSKA (reference sequence). This CDR3 region has 14 residues. The CDR3 reads CSARGPGGTSSLHF. Written as DNA, the CDR3 is TGCAGTGCTAGAGGTCCCGGGGGGACTTCATCCCTCCACTTT.

Regarding this clonotype: This could be a read error, since a much larger clone is one nucleotide away. The V call is TRBV2, the J call TRBJ2-7; D not certain. Looked up from germline, CDR1 is SNHLY and CDR2 is FYNNEI. The CDR3 is made up of 10 amino acids. The V gene lost 6 bases and the J gene lost 5 bases, with 5 bases spanning the gap. CDR3 coding DNA: TGTGCCAGCAGGAGGAACGAGCAGTACTTC. This gives the protein CASRRNEQYF.

This clonotype was recorded a few times. The gene calls are TRBV4-1 and TRBJ2-6; possibly TRBD2 for D (6 bases). CDR1 is MGHRA, CDR2 YSYEKL, per germline. Deletions cut 3 bases from V and 9 bases from J, with 18 bases between. The CDR3 contains 16 residues. The CDR3 loop is CASSQSGTGELNVLTF. In nucleotides, the CDR3 is TGCGCCAGCAGCCAGAGCGGAACGGGAGAGCTCAACGTCCTGACTTTC.

The genes are TRBV5-6 and TRBJ1-6, with a possible D match to TRBD1 (5 bases). V lost 5 bases to trimming and J lost 8 bases, with 17 bases between them. This CDR3 contains 15 residues. Germline values: CDR1 SGHDT, CDR2 YYEEEE. The CDR3 DNA is TGTGCCAGCAGGCACTCCAGGGTATTCGATTCACCCCTCCACTTT. As protein: CASRHSRVFDSPLHF.